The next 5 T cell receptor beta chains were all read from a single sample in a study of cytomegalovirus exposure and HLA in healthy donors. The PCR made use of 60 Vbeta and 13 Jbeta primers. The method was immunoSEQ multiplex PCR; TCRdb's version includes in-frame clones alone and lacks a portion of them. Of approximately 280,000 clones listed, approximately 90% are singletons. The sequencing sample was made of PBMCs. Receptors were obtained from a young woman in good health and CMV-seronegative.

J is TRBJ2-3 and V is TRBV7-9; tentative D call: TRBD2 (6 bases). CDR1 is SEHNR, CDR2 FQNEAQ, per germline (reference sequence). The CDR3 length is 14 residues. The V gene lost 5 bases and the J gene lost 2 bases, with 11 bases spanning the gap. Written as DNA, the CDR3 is TGTGCCAGCAGCCTTAGCGGAACCACAGATACGCAGTATTTT. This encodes CASSLSGTTDTQYF.

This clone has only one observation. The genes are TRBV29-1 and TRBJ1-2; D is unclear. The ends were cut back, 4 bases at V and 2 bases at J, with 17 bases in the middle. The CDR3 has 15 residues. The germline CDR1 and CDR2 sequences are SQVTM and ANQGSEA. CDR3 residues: CSVAPSLDKNYGYTF. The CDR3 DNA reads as TGCAGCGTTGCCCCGAGCCTTGACAAGAACTATGGCTACACCTTC.

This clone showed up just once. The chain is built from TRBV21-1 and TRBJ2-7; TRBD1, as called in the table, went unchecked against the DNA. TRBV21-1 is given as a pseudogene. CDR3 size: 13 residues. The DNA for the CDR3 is TGTGCCAGCACCGTACAGGGCTACTACGAGCAGTACTTC. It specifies CASTVQGYYEQYF.

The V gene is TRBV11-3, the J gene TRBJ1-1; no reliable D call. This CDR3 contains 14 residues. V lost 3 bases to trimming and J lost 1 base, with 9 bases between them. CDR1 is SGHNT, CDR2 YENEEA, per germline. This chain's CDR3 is CASSLTPGNTEAFF. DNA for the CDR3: TGTGCCAGCAGCTTGACGCCGGGGAACACTGAAGCTTTCTTT.

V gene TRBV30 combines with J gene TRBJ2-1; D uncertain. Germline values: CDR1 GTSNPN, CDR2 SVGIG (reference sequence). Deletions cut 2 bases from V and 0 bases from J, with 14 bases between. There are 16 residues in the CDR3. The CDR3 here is CAWSSIVVASYNEQFF. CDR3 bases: TGTGCCTGGAGTTCTATAGTCGTAGCCTCCTACAATGAGCAGTTCTTC.